This is a list of T cell receptor beta chains from one sample in a study of human T cells and chemical hapten exposure. Each CDR3 protein is one row after TCRdb ran MiXCR on the RACE reads. The repertoire holds about 190,000 distinct CDR3 sequences, with about 25% as singletons. The starting material was whole blood, obtained in connection with sensitization to the hapten diphenylcyclopropenone (DPC). Receptor source: a woman aged 35 to 49 with alopecia areata. Some clones in this sample may be carry-over from other donors' samples. Each CDR3 is given with its conserved first and last residue. Fields, in order: clone size, V gene, J gene, CDR3 length, CDR3 protein. Only part of the rows carry a size: once, few, many, or a class if the clone is expanded.

>few|TRBV20-1|TRBJ1-5|17
CSARDVSPGQSNQPQHF
>.|TRBV4-1|TRBJ2-7|13
CASSQARGHEQYF
>.|TRBV15|TRBJ2-1|17
CATSRGSASGSRNEQFF
>few|TRBV15|TRBJ2-4|14
CATSREISPNIQYF
>.|TRBV6-5|TRBJ1-2|14
CASRRGTANYGYTF
>many|TRBV6-5|TRBJ1-2|15
CASSYSGTGGYGYTF
>few|TRBV7-2|TRBJ2-7|14
CASSLADVSYEQYF
>many|TRBV6-2/TRBV6-3|TRBJ2-1|16
CASSPRGGRGHNEQFF
>few|TRBV15|TRBJ2-7|13
CATSRERGYEQYF
>.|TRBV9|TRBJ2-6|15
CASSVLGSGANVLTF
>.|TRBV28|TRBJ2-1|16
CASSLLRLGVHNEQFF
>.|TRBV6-5|TRBJ2-3|15
CASSYLRLVTDTQYF
>few|TRBV6-2/TRBV6-3|TRBJ1-2|13
CASSYQGSYGYTF
>.|TRBV5-1|TRBJ2-1|14
CASSFSGNYNEQFF
>.|TRBV5-1|TRBJ2-3|14
CASSLGGRSDTQYF
>few|TRBV5-4|TRBJ2-7|14
CASSWDRATYEQYF
>few|TRBV27|TRBJ2-7|12
CASSPGTREQYF
>.|TRBV5-6|TRBJ2-1|16
CASSLPRQGSYNEQFF
>.|TRBV20-1|TRBJ2-5|15
CSARLGTSGGETQYF
>.|TRBV5-6|TRBJ1-4|15
CASKWAAATNEKLFF
>.|TRBV4-3|TRBJ1-5|15
CASSQRAHGNQPQHF
>.|TRBV7-8|TRBJ1-6|17
CASSLARRGLANSPLHF